These T cell receptor beta chains were read from a single sample in a study of OX40 agonist ivuxolimab in advanced cancers. The assay was immunoSEQ multiplex PCR, and TCRdb's table has in-frame clones only and misses some. Seen here are 70,000 or so clones, about nine tenths observed once, and the top ten hold roughly 1.3%. The specimen comprised CD4+ or CD8+ T cells sorted from blood, sampled in a trial of the OX40 agonist ivuxolimab. These receptors all stem from an adult with an advanced solid tumor such as melanoma, head and neck, liver or kidney cancer. CDR3s include the opening cysteine and the closing phenylalanine or tryptophan. A D gene is named only where the DNA matches it firmly. Expanded clones are given a class, and other clones once, few, many or no size at all.

TRBV25-1,NA,TRBJ2-5,TRBD2,TGTGCCAGCAGTCCCCGCGGGGAGGGGGAGACCCAGTACTTC,CASSPRGEGETQYF
TRBV30,NA,TRBJ2-7,TRBD1,TGTGCCTGGAGTGTAAACACCCTGACAGGGTTGGGGTTCGAGCAGTACTTC,CAWSVNTLTGLGFEQYF
TRBV29-1,NA,TRBJ2-7,NA,TGCAGCGTTGGGACAGGGACTATCTACGAGCAGTACTTC,CSVGTGTIYEQYF
TRBV6-5,few,TRBJ2-1,TRBD2,TGTGCCAGCAGTCACGGGACTAGCGGTTACAATGAGCAGTTCTTC,CASSHGTSGYNEQFF
TRBV6-6,NA,TRBJ2-7,NA,TGTGCCAGCAGTTACTCAGGTACAGAGCCCTACGAGCAGTACTTC,CASSYSGTEPYEQYF
TRBV11-2,NA,TRBJ2-7,NA,TGTGCCAGCAGCTTGACTGGGAACGAGCAGTACTTC,CASSLTGNEQYF
TRBV4-1,NA,TRBJ1-5,NA,TGCGCCAGCAGCGTGGGCGTGTTGGATCAGCCCCAGCATTTT,CASSVGVLDQPQHF
TRBV18,once,TRBJ2-2,TRBD2,TGTGCCAGCTCGGGGACTAGCGGGTCCACCGGGGAGCTGTTTTTT,CASSGTSGSTGELFF
TRBV19,NA,TRBJ2-3,TRBD2,TGTGCCAGTGCTGGACTAGCGGGGACCACAGATACGCAGTATTTT,CASAGLAGTTDTQYF
TRBV7-9,NA,TRBJ2-1,TRBD1,TGTGCCAGCAGCTTATATCGGACAGGGACCTTATACAATGAGCAGTTCTTC,CASSLYRTGTLYNEQFF
TRBV28,NA,TRBJ1-4,NA,TGTGCCAGCAGTTTGGGGACGGCAACTAATGAAAAACTGTTTTTT,CASSLGTATNEKLFF
TRBV5-6,NA,TRBJ2-5,NA,TGTGCCAGCAGCTTGGGACAGGAAGAGACCCAGTACTTC,CASSLGQEETQYF
TRBV10-3,NA,TRBJ1-2,TRBD1,TGTGCCATCAGTCCCCGGGACAGGGTTGGCGGCTACACCTTC,CAISPRDRVGGYTF
TRBV7-3,once,TRBJ2-2,NA,TGTGCCAGCAGCTTAGGGGCCGGGGAGCTGTTTTTT,CASSLGAGELFF
TRBV9,NA,TRBJ2-3,TRBD2,TGTGCCAGCAGCGCTAGACTAGCGGGAGTATCTCATGCGCAGTATTTT,CASSARLAGVSHAQYF
TRBV12-2,NA,TRBJ1-4,NA,TGTGCAAGTCGACGGGGGCAGTCTAATGAAAAACTGTTTTTT,CASRRGQSNEKLFF
TRBV11-2,few,TRBJ1-2,NA,TGTGCCAGCAGCTTAGATTCAAGAGCGGGCTACACCTTC,CASSLDSRAGYTF
TRBV27,once,TRBJ2-1,TRBD1,TGTGCCAGCAGGAGGACAGGGATCCAAACTACCTACAATGAGCAGTTCTTC,CASRRTGIQTTYNEQFF
TRBV6-1,NA,TRBJ2-7,NA,TGTGCCAGCAGTGAAGTGTGGAGGGGATGGTACGAGCAGTACTTC,CASSEVWRGWYEQYF
TRBV12-5,NA,TRBJ2-1,TRBD2,TGTGCTAGCCGATGGGCCAGCGGGAGTTCTTACAATGAGCAGTTCTTC,CASRWASGSSYNEQFF
TRBV11-2,NA,TRBJ1-5,TRBD1,TGTGCCAGCAGCCTAAGGGACAGGGGGCCTCAGCATTTT,CASSLRDRGPQHF
TRBV30,NA,TRBJ2-2,TRBD2,TGTGCCTGGAGAACGGGAGGTCCCGGGGAGCTGTTTTTT,CAWRTGGPGELFF
TRBV5-5,NA,TRBJ1-1,NA,TGTGCCAGCAGCTTTCTTGTGGGGGCGTCTGCTGAAGCTTTCTTT,CASSFLVGASAEAFF
TRBV5-5,NA,TRBJ1-1,NA,TGTGCCAGCAGAACAGGACGGATGAACACTGAAGCTTTCTTT,CASRTGRMNTEAFF
TRBV19,NA,TRBJ2-1,TRBD2,TGTGCCAGTCGAAGGAGGACTAGCGATTACAATGAGCAGTTCTTC,CASRRRTSDYNEQFF
TRBV5-1,NA,TRBJ1-1,TRBD1,TGCGCCAGCAGCTTAGGGGACAGGGGACGGAACACTGAAGCTTTCTTT,CASSLGDRGRNTEAFF
TRBV5-1,NA,TRBJ2-7,TRBD1,TGCGCCAGCAGCTCTCCGGGACAGGTTGTTTACGAGCAGTACTTC,CASSSPGQVVYEQYF
TRBV30,NA,TRBJ2-5,NA,TGTGCGCAAACAGGGAGTTCGGAGACCCAGTACTTC,CAQTGSSETQYF
TRBV6-6,NA,TRBJ2-7,TRBD2,TGTGCCAGCAGTATAGCGGGAGACGAGCAGTACTTC,CASSIAGDEQYF
TRBV5-1,NA,TRBJ2-5,TRBD1,TGCGCCAGCAGCTTACAGGGGGCGCGGGGTAGAGAGACCCAGTACTTC,CASSLQGARGRETQYF
TRBV15,NA,TRBJ1-5,TRBD1,TGTGCCACCAGCGAAGAACAGGGGAATCAGCCCCAGCATTTT,CATSEEQGNQPQHF
TRBV11-2,few,TRBJ2-7,NA,TGTGCCAGCAGCTCCGGGACATATACCTACGAGCAGTACTTC,CASSSGTYTYEQYF
TRBV7-1,NA,TRBJ2-3,TRBD2,TGTGCCAGCAGCTTAGAGGGAGGGGGCACAGATACGCAGTATTTT,CASSLEGGGTDTQYF